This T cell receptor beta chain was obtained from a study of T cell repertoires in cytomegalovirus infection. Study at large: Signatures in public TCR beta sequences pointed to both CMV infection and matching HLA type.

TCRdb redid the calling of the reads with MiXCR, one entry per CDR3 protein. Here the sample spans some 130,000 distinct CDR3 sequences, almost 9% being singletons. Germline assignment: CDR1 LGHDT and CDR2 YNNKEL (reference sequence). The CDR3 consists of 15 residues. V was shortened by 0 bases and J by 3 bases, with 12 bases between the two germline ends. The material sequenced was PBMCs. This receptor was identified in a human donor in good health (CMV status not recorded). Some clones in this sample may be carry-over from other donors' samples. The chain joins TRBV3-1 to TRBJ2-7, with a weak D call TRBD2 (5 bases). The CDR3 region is CASSQEWAGNYEQYF. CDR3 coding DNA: TGTGCCAGCAGCCAAGAATGGGCGGGTAACTACGAGCAGTACTTC.